One sample yielded the 8 T cell receptor beta chains listed below, sequenced in a study of T cells in localized non-small cell lung cancer. Only in-frame clones appear in the TCRdb table, and some are missing; sequencing was by immunoSEQ multiplex PCR. Of some 22,000 clones listed, roughly 84% are singletons. Specimen: peripheral blood, collected before any cancer treatment. The receptors were sampled from a male donor at least 60 years old with stage I squamous cell lung carcinoma.

This clone was counted once. The V gene is TRBV9, the J gene TRBJ1-5; 11 nucleotides align to TRBD1. Germline trimming cut 2 bases from V and 4 bases from J; bases unmatched to any gene: 2. From germline, CDR1 is SGDLS and CDR2 YYNGEE. The CDR3 contains 15 residues. The CDR3 spells CASSVGTGGNQPQHF. The DNA of the CDR3 is TGTGCCAGCAGCGTCGGGACAGGGGGTAATCAGCCCCAGCATTTT.

This clone has only a few counts. V usage is TRBV30 and J usage is TRBJ1-1; no clear D gene. This CDR3 region has 15 residues. Germline V CDR1 and CDR2: GTSNPN, SVGIG (reference sequence). Trimming removed 0 bases at V and 1 base at J, with 12 bases between. CDR3 in amino acids: CAWSVRSRTNTEAFF. The DNA of the CDR3 is TGTGCCTGGAGTGTGAGGAGTCGGACGAACACTGAAGCTTTCTTT.

V usage is TRBV7-3 and J usage is TRBJ1-2; D is ambiguous. V lost 0 bases and J 0 bases, leaving 8 bases between the germline ends. Germline lookup yields CDR1 SGHTA and CDR2 FQGTGA. This CDR3 comprises 15 residues. CDR3 DNA: TGTGCCAGCAGCTTAACCCCAGGATCTAACTATGGCTACACCTTC. Translated, it gives CASSLTPGSNYGYTF.

The chain combines TRBV18 with TRBJ2-5, with 11 bases matching TRBD2. V shed 4 bases, J shed 4 bases, and the junction held 2 bases outside the gene matches. This CDR3 region has 14 residues. Germline V gene sequence: CDR1 KGHSH, CDR2 LQKENI. The CDR3 loop is CASSQGLAGETQYF. For the CDR3, the DNA is TGTGCCAGCTCACAAGGACTAGCGGGAGAGACCCAGTACTTC.

This clone was observed a single time. The DNA of the CDR3 is TGTGCCTGGGAGCACACAGATACGCAGTATTTT. This gives the protein CAWEHTDTQYF. The gene calls are TRBV30 and TRBJ2-3; D gene uncertain. V was pared by 5 bases and J by 2 bases, with 5 bases between. The CDR3 is 11 amino acids. Germline lookup yields CDR1 GTSNPN and CDR2 SVGIG (reference sequence).

In DNA form, the CDR3 reads TGTGCCTGGACTAGCGGGGGCACAGATACGCAGTATTTT. It is translated as CAWTSGGTDTQYF. The chain employs TRBV30 and TRBJ2-3; TRBD2 matches 9 bases. CDR3 length equals 13 residues. Unmatched junction bases numbered 0, after V lost 4 bases and J lost 1 base. Germline V lookup: CDR1 GTSNPN, CDR2 SVGIG (reference sequence). Full variable domain (rest looked up from reference TRBV30 and TRBJ2-3): SQTIHQWPATLVQPVGSPLSLECTVEGTSNPNLYWYRQAAGRGLQLLFYSVGIGQISSEVPQNLSASRPQDRQFILSSKKLLLSDSGFYLCAWTSGGTDTQYFGPGTRLTVL.

The V call is TRBV30, the J call TRBJ1-1; D call uncertain. This CDR3 comprises 13 residues. The germline V gene encodes CDR1 GTSNPN and CDR2 SVGIG (reference sequence). V lost 2 bases, J lost 2 bases, and 9 bases lay in between. The CDR3 DNA reads as TGTGCCTGGAGTCCCAGGAAAAACACTGAAGCTTTCTTT. This codes for CAWSPRKNTEAFF.

The chain recombines TRBV27 with TRBJ2-5; D is unresolved. V lost 2 bases, J lost 2 bases, and 9 bases lay in between. From germline, CDR1 is MNHEY and CDR2 SMNVEV (reference sequence). The CDR3 consists of 14 residues. The CDR3 region has the DNA TGTGCCAGCAGTTTAAATCTCATACAAGAGACCCAGTACTTC. Translated, it gives CASSLNLIQETQYF.